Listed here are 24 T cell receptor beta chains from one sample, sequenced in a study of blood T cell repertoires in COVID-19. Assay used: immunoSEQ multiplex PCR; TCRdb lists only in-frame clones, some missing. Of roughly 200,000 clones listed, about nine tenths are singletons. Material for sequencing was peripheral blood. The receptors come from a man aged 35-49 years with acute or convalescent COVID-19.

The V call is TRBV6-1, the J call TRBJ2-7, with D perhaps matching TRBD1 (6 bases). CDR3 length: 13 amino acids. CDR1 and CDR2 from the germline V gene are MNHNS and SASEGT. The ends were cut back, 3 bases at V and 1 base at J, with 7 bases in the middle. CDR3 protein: CASSDTGSYEQYF. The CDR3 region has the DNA TGTGCCAGCAGTGACACAGGGTCCTACGAGCAGTACTTC.

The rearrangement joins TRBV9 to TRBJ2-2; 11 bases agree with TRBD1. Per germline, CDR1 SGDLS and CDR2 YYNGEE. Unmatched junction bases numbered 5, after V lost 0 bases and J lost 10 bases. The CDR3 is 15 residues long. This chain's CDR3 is CASSVVRTGGAELFF. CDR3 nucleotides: TGTGCCAGCAGCGTAGTACGGACAGGGGGCGCGGAGCTGTTTTTT. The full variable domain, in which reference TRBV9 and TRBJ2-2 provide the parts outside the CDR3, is DSGVTQTPKHLITATGQRVTLRCSPRSGDLSVYWYQQSLDQGLQFLIQYYNGEERAKGNILERFSAQQFPDLHSELNLSSLELGDSALYFCASSVVRTGGAELFFGEGSRLTVL.

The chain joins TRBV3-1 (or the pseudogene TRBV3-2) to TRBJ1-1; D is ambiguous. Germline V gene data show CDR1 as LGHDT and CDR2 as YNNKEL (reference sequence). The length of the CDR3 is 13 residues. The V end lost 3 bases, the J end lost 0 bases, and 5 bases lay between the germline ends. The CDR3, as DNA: TGTGCCAGCAGCCACCTCCTGAACACTGAAGCTTTCTTT. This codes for CASSHLLNTEAFF.

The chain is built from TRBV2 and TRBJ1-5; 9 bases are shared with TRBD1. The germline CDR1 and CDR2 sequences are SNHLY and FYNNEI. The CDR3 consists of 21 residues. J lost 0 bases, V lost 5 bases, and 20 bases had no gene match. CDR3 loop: CASSTFGDGGQGLYSNQPQHF. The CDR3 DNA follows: TGTGCCAGCAGTACCTTTGGGGATGGGGGACAGGGACTTTATAGCAATCAGCCCCAGCATTTT. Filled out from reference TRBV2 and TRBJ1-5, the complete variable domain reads EPEVTQTPSHQVTQMGQEVILRCVPISNHLYFYWYRQILGQKVEFLVSFYNNEISEKSEIFDDQFSVERPDGSNFTLKIRSTKLEDSAMYFCASSTFGDGGQGLYSNQPQHFGDGTRLSIL.

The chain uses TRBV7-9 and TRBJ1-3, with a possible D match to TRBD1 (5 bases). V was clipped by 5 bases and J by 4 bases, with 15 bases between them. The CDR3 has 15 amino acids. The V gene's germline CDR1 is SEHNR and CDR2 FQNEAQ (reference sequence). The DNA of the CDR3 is TGTGCCAGCAGCCTTAACGCGGGACCAGGAAACACCATATATTTT. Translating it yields CASSLNAGPGNTIYF.

CDR3 sequence: CASSIAYTEAFF. In nucleotides, the CDR3 is TGTGCCAGTAGTATAGCGTACACTGAAGCTTTCTTT. The genes are TRBV19 and TRBJ1-1; D gene unclear. The germline CDR1 and CDR2 sequences are LNHDA and SQIVND (reference sequence). The CDR3 is 12 amino acids. The ends were cut back, 1 base at V and 3 bases at J, with 3 bases in the middle.

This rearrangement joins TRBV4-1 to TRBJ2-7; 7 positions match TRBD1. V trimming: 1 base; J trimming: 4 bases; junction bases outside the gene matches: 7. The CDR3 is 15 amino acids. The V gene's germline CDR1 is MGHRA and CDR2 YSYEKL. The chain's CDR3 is CASSQGPLTGYEQYF. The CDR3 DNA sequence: TGCGCCAGCAGCCAAGGCCCCCTGACAGGGTACGAGCAGTACTTC.

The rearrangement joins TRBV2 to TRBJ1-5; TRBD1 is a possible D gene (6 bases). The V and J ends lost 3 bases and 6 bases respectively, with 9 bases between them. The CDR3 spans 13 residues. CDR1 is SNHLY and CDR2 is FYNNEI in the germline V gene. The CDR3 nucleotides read TGTGCCAGCAGTGAGGGACAAGGTCAGCCCCAGCATTTT. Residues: CASSEGQGQPQHF. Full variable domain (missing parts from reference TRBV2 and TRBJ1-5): EPEVTQTPSHQVTQMGQEVILRCVPISNHLYFYWYRQILGQKVEFLVSFYNNEISEKSEIFDDQFSVERPDGSNFTLKIRSTKLEDSAMYFCASSEGQGQPQHFGDGTRLSIL.

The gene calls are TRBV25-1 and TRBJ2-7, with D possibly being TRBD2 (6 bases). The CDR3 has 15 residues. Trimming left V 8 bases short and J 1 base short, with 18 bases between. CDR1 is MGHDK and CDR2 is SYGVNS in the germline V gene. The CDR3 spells CASGLGGDRSYEQYF. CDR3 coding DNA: TGTGCCAGCGGCTTAGGAGGGGACCGATCCTACGAGCAGTACTTC.

CDR3 amino acids: CASSFFPGANVLTF. CDR3 in DNA: TGCGCCAGCAGCTTCTTCCCTGGGGCCAACGTCCTGACTTTC. This chain links TRBV5-1 with TRBJ2-6; D unresolved. V lost 2 bases, J lost 2 bases, and 5 bases lay in between. The CDR3 length is 14 residues. Germline CDR1 and CDR2: SGHRS and YFSETQ.

CDR3 protein: CASSLVDRETDTQYF. CDR3 coding DNA: TGCGCCAGCAGCTTGGTCGATCGGGAAACAGATACGCAGTATTTT. This chain joins TRBV5-1 and TRBJ2-3; D might be TRBD2 (5 bases). The CDR3 runs to 15 residues. Germline loops: CDR1 SGHRS, CDR2 YFSETQ. V was shortened by 0 bases and J by 3 bases, with 11 bases between the two germline ends.

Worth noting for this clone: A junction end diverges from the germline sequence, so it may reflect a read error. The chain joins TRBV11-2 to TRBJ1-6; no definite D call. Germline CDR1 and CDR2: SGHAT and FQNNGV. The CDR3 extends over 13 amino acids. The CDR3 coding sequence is TGTGCCAGCAGCCCGAGCCTGGGTCGACGGGGAGATTTT. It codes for CASSPSLGRRGDF.

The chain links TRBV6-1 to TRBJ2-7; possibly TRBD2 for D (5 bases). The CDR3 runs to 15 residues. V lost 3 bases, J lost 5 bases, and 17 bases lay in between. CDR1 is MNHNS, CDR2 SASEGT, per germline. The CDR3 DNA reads TGTGCCAGCAGTGATCGGGATCTGGGCTTTGACGAGCAGTACTTC. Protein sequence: CASSDRDLGFDEQYF.

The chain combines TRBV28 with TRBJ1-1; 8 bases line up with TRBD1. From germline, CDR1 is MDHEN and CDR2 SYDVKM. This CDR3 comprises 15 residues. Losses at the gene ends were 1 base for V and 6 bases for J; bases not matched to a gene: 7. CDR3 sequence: CASSLYRQGASEAFF. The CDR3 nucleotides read TGTGCCAGCAGTTTATACCGTCAGGGGGCCTCTGAAGCTTTCTTT. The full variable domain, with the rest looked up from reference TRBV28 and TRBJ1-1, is DVKVTQSSRYLVKRTGEKVFLECVQDMDHENMFWYRQDPGLGLRLIYFSYDVKMKEKGDIPEGYSVSREKKERFSLILESASTNQTSMYLCASSLYRQGASEAFFGQGTRLTVV.

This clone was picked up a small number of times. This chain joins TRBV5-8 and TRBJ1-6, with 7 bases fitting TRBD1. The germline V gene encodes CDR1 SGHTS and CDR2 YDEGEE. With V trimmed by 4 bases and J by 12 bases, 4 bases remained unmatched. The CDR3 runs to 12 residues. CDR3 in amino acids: CASSPWDRPLHF. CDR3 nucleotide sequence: TGTGCCAGCAGCCCTTGGGACAGACCCCTCCACTTT.

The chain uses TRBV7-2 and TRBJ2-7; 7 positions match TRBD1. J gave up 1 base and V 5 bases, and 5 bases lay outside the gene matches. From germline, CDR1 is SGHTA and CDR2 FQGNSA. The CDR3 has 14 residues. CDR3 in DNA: TGTGCCAGCAGCACAAGGGACAGATCCTACGAGCAGTACTTC. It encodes CASSTRDRSYEQYF. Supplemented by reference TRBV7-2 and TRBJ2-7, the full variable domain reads GAGVSQSPSNKVTEKGKDVELRCDPISGHTALYWYRQSLGQGLEFLIYFQGNSAPDKSGLPSDRFSAERTGGSVSTLTIQRTQQEDSAVYLCASSTRDRSYEQYFGPGTRLTVT.

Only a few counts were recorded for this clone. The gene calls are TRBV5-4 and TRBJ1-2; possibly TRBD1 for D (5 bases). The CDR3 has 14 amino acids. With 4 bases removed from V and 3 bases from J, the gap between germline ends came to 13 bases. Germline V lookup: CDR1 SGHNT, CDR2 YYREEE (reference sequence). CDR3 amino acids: CASSPRQSDYGYTF. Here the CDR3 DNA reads TGTGCCAGCAGCCCAAGACAGTCTGACTATGGCTACACCTTC.

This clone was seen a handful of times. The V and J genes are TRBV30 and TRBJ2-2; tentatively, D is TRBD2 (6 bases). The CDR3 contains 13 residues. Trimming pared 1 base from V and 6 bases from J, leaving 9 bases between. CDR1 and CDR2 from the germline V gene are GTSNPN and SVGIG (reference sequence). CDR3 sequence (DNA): TGTGCCTGGAGTGGACGCGGGGCCGGGGAGCTGTTTTTT. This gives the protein CAWSGRGAGELFF.

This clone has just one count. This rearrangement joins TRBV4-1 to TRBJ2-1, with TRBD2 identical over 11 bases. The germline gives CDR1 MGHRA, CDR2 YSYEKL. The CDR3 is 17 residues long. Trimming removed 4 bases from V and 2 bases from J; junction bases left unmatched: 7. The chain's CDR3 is CASSPVLAGAAYNEQFF. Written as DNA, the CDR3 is TGCGCCAGCAGCCCCGTACTAGCGGGGGCCGCCTACAATGAGCAGTTCTTC.

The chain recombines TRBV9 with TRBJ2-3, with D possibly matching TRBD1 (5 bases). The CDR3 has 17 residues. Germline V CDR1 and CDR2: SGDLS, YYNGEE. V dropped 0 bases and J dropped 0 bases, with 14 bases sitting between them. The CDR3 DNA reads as TGTGCCAGCAGCGTAGGGCAGGGATCCTATAGCACAGATACGCAGTATTTT. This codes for CASSVGQGSYSTDTQYF.

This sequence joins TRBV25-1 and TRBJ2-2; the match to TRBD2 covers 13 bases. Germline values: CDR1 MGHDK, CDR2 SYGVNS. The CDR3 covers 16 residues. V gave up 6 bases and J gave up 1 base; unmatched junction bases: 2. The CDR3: CASSRLAGGNTGELFF. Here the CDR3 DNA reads TGTGCCAGCAGCAGACTAGCGGGGGGGAACACCGGGGAGCTGTTTTTT. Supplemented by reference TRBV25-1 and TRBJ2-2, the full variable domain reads EADIYQTPRYLVIGTGKKITLECSQTMGHDKMYWYQQDPGMELHLIHYSYGVNSTEKGDLSSESTVSRIRTEHFPLTLESARPSHTSQYLCASSRLAGGNTGELFFGEGSRLTVL.

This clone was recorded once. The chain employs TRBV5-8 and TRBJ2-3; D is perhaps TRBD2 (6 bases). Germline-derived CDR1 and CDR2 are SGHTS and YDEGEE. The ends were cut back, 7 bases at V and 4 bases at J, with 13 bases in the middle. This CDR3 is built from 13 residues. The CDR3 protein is CASGGYESDTQYF. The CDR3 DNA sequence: TGTGCCAGCGGGGGGTATGAATCAGATACGCAGTATTTT.

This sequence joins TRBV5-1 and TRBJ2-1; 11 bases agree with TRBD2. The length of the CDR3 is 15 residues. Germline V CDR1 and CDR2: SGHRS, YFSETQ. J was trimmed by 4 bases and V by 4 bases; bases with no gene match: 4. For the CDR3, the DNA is TGCGCCAGCAGCGGGCTAGCGGGGGGATACAATGAGCAGTTCTTC. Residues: CASSGLAGGYNEQFF.

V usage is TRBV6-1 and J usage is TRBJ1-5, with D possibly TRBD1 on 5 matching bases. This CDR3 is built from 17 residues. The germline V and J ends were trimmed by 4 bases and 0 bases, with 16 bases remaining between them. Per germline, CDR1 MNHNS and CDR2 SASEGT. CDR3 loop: CASSGPSGVHSNQPQHF. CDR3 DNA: TGTGCCAGCAGTGGGCCTTCGGGGGTACATAGCAATCAGCCCCAGCATTTT.